This T cell receptor (beta chain) was obtained from a study of vaccination and CD4 T cells after COVID-19. Study information: Post-COVID draws followed diagnosis by a median around 100 days (range 35 to 161). Overlapping spike peptides from SARS-CoV-2, HCoV-NL63, HCoV-OC43 and HCoV-229E served to stimulate the cells.

Notes on this clonotype: Its matching antigen is unknown.

Cultured CD4+ T cell DNA was sequenced using the Oncomine TCR Beta short-read assay. It was cultured CD4+ T cells from which genomic DNA was extracted. Each CDR3 protein is one row after TCRdb ran MiXCR on the PCR reads. The data contain about 16,000 distinct CDR3 sequences, 35% of them singletons. CDR3 size: 15 residues. From germline, CDR1 is SQVTM and CDR2 ANQGSEA. The V segment lost 7 bases and the J segment 1 base; nucleotides outside the gene matches: 9. As for treatment: approximately 9-day PBMC culture with coronavirus spike peptide pools or control peptides (ViraFEST assay). The source material was cultured CD4+ T cells from blood. J is TRBJ1-1 and V is TRBV29-1; 10 bases fit TRBD1. The TCR originated in a human donor with COVID-19. The CDR3 DNA reads TGCAGCGCTCACCTCCGACAGGGGGCGAACACTGAAGCTTTCTTT. Translation: CSAHLRQGANTEAFF.